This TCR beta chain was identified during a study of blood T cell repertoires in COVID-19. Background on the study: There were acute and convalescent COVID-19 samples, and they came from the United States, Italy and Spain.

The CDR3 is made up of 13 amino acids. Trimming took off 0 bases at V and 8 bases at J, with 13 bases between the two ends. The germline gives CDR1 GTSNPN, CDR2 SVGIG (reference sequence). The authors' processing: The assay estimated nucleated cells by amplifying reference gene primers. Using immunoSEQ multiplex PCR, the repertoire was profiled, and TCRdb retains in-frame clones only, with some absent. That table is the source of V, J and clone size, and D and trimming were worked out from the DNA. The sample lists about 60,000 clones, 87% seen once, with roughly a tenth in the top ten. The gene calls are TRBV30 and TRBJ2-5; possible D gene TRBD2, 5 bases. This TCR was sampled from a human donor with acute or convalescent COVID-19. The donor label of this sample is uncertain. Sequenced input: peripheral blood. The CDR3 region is CAWSVRGLGTQYF. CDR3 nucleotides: TGTGCCTGGAGTGTACGAGGGTTGGGAACCCAGTACTTC.